Each of the 3 T cell receptor beta chains below was sequenced from the same sample in a study of blood T cell repertoires in COVID-19. Produced via immunoSEQ multiplex PCR; TCRdb's table is partial and in-frame only. The sample includes 250,000 to 300,000 clones, roughly 80% of them seen just once. Sequencing was done on a sample of PBMCs or T cells enriched from blood (not recorded which). These receptors originate from a man aged 35 to 55 who had been exposed to COVID-19.

The J gene is TRBJ2-5, the V gene TRBV6-5, with D possibly TRBD2 on 5 matching bases. Per germline, CDR1 MNHEY and CDR2 SVGAGI. V lost 5 bases and J lost 3, with 13 bases in between. This CDR3 has 14 residues. The CDR3 nucleotides read TGTGCCAGCAGTACTAGTGGGAGAGAAGAGACCCAGTACTTC. Translation gives CASSTSGREETQYF.

V and J are TRBV7-3 and TRBJ2-1; D is unclear. CDR1 and CDR2 from the germline V gene are SGHTA and FQGTGA. The CDR3 has 13 residues. Trimming left V 0 bases short and J 6 bases short, with 6 bases between. The CDR3 spells CASSLTPGNEQFF. The CDR3 region has the DNA TGTGCCAGCAGCTTAACACCCGGCAATGAGCAGTTCTTC.

The rearrangement uses TRBV5-8 and TRBJ1-3; D might be TRBD1 (6 bases). CDR3 size: 14 residues. Germline CDR1 reads SGHTS; CDR2 reads YDEGEE. V gave up 5 bases and J gave up 3 bases, with 12 bases separating them. CDR3: CASSQGSFGNTIYF. CDR3 bases: TGTGCCAGCAGTCAGGGGAGTTTTGGAAACACCATATATTTT.